The 27 T cell receptor beta chains below all came from one sample that was sequenced in a study of blood T cell repertoires in COVID-19. Only in-frame clones appear in the TCRdb table, and some are missing; sequencing was by immunoSEQ multiplex PCR. This sample has about 110,000 clones, with about 80% found just once. The specimen was peripheral blood. The receptor source for this set is a woman of 80 years or more with acute or convalescent COVID-19.

The chain uses TRBV6-5 and TRBJ1-1; 7 bases match TRBD1. V shed 6 bases and J 6 bases; nucleotides not matched to a gene: 4. CDR3 length: 12 amino acids. Germline CDR1 MNHEY, CDR2 SVGAGI. This chain's CDR3 is CASSRGTAEAFF. For the CDR3, the DNA is TGTGCCAGCAGCCGCGGGACAGCTGAAGCTTTCTTT.

The J gene is TRBJ2-3, the V gene TRBV12-5; tentative D call: TRBD1 (6 bases). The V gene's germline CDR1 is LGHNT and CDR2 FRNRAP. The CDR3 runs to 13 residues. The germline V and J ends were trimmed by 6 bases and 3 bases, with 10 bases remaining between them. For the CDR3, the DNA is TGTGCTAGTGGAAGGGGGACGACAGATACGCAGTATTTT. This encodes CASGRGTTDTQYF.

This chain uses TRBV19 with TRBJ2-3; the D gene is possibly TRBD2 (5 bases). V lost 7 bases and J lost 1, with 12 bases in between. The CDR3 contains 14 residues. Germline V gives CDR1 LNHDA, CDR2 SQIVND (reference sequence). CDR3: CASTLNGGTDTQYF. As DNA, the CDR3 is TGTGCCAGTACCCTCAACGGGGGCACAGATACGCAGTATTTT.

The chain carries TRBV7-9 and TRBJ1-4, with TRBD1 identical over 8 bases. Germline V gives CDR1 SEHNR, CDR2 FQNEAQ (reference sequence). V lost 5 bases and J lost 4; bases outside the gene matches: 3. The CDR3 runs to 14 residues. CDR3: CASSPTGGNEKLFF. The CDR3 region has the DNA TGTGCCAGCAGCCCCACAGGGGGTAATGAAAAACTGTTTTTT.

The chain employs TRBV25-1 and TRBJ1-5; 10 bases are shared with TRBD1. CDR3 length: 17 amino acids. V shed 4 bases, J shed 6 bases, and the junction held 12 bases outside the gene matches. From germline, CDR1 is MGHDK and CDR2 SYGVNS. Written as DNA, the CDR3 is TGTGCCAGCAGTGCATTACCGGGACAGGGGAACTTTCAGCCCCAGCATTTT. Protein sequence: CASSALPGQGNFQPQHF.

The chain links TRBV5-1 to TRBJ1-1; tentatively, D is TRBD1 (5 bases). V lost 0 bases to trimming and J lost 11 bases, with 17 bases between them. The germline V gene encodes CDR1 SGHRS and CDR2 YFSETQ. This CDR3 has 14 residues. For the CDR3, the DNA is TGCGCCAGCAGCTTGGCCCCTGCAGCGGGGGGGGCTTTCTTT. Translating gives CASSLAPAAGGAFF.

The chain is built from TRBV9 and TRBJ2-2; the match to TRBD2 covers 12 bases. Germline V lookup: CDR1 SGDLS, CDR2 YYNGEE. The CDR3 is 16 amino acids. Unmatched junction bases numbered 6, after V lost 2 bases and J lost 7 bases. CDR3 amino acids: CASSVTGTSGFGELFF. DNA for the CDR3: TGTGCCAGCAGCGTCACCGGGACTAGCGGGTTCGGGGAGCTGTTTTTT.

J is TRBJ1-4 and V is TRBV19; 10 bases align to TRBD1. The germline gives CDR1 LNHDA, CDR2 SQIVND (reference sequence). The CDR3 has 15 amino acids. V lost 6 bases and J lost 6; bases outside the gene matches: 7. The DNA for the CDR3 is TGTGCCAGTAGCCCCGTTGGGACAGGGGATGAAAAACTGTTTTTT. It codes for CASSPVGTGDEKLFF.

V gene TRBV28 combines with J gene TRBJ2-6, with D uncertain. CDR1 and CDR2 from the germline V gene are MDHEN and SYDVKM. The CDR3 spans 14 residues. The germline V and J ends were trimmed by 5 bases and 4 bases, with 9 bases remaining between them. CDR3 sequence reads: CASSTTTGANVLTF. The CDR3 DNA follows: TGTGCCAGCAGTACAACCACCGGGGCCAACGTCCTGACTTTC.

The sample holds a few counts of this clone. This chain joins TRBV28 and TRBJ1-4; D possibly corresponds to TRBD1 (6 bases). This CDR3 has 14 amino acids. The V gene's germline CDR1 is MDHEN and CDR2 SYDVKM. V was trimmed by 6 bases and J by 5 bases, leaving 13 bases between them. The CDR3 DNA sequence: TGTGCCAGCAGCCCCGGGACAAAGAATGAAAAACTGTTTTTT. Its protein product is CASSPGTKNEKLFF.

The genes are TRBV7-9 and TRBJ1-4, with a weak D call TRBD1 (6 bases). Germline CDR1 is SEHNR and CDR2 is FQNEAQ (reference sequence). This CDR3 spans 15 amino acids. Trimming removed 5 bases from V and 3 bases from J, with 13 bases in between. CDR3 amino acids: CASSARQAANEKLFF. The CDR3 DNA is TGTGCCAGCAGCGCACGACAGGCCGCTAATGAAAAACTGTTTTTT. The whole variable domain, filled in from reference TRBV7-9 and TRBJ1-4, reads DTGVSQNPRHKITKRGQNVTFRCDPISEHNRLYWYRQTLGQGPEFLTYFQNEAQLEKSRLLSDRFSAERPKGSFSTLEIQRTEQGDSAMYLCASSARQAANEKLFFGSGTQLSVL.

The chain employs TRBV30 and TRBJ1-2; D unresolved. Trimming removed 3 bases from V and 8 bases from J, with 10 bases in between. CDR1 and CDR2 (germline): GTSNPN, SVGIG (reference sequence). This CDR3 is 11 amino acids long. The CDR3 reads CAWSLTDGYTF. DNA for the CDR3: TGTGCCTGGAGCCTAACAGACGGCTACACCTTC.

The CDR3 nucleotides read TGTGCCAGCAGCCAGGTCTGGGCAGGGGAACAGTTGGACGAGACCCAGTACTTC. It yields the protein CASSQVWAGEQLDETQYF. The V and J genes are TRBV3-1 (or the pseudogene TRBV3-2) and TRBJ2-5; TRBD1 is a possible D gene (6 bases). This CDR3 has 18 residues. V was clipped by 3 bases and J by 5 bases, with 25 bases between them. Germline V gene lookup returns CDR1 LGHDT and CDR2 YNNKEL (reference sequence).

This sequence joins TRBV7-3 and TRBJ2-2, with TRBD1 identical over 10 bases. The CDR3 loop spans 17 amino acids. Trimming cost V 2 bases and J 7 bases; bases outside gene matches: 10. CDR1 and CDR2 (germline): SGHTA, FQGTGA. The CDR3 sequence: CASSLLPFDRGHGELFF. For the CDR3, the DNA is TGTGCCAGCAGCTTACTCCCTTTCGACAGGGGGCACGGGGAGCTGTTTTTT.

This clone was seen more than once but under ten times. J is TRBJ1-3 and V is TRBV4-1; D might be TRBD1 (5 bases). The germline V and J ends were trimmed by 0 bases and 3 bases, with 9 bases remaining between them. The germline gives CDR1 MGHRA, CDR2 YSYEKL. This CDR3 is 15 amino acids long. The CDR3 reads CASSQDSGNGNTIYF. CDR3 nucleotides: TGCGCCAGCAGCCAAGATTCAGGGAATGGAAACACCATATATTTT.

This clone is a singleton in its sample. The J gene is TRBJ2-7, the V gene TRBV30, with 7 bases aligning to TRBD2. This CDR3 is built from 14 residues. Germline V gene sequence: CDR1 GTSNPN, CDR2 SVGIG (reference sequence). V trimming: 5 bases; J trimming: 4 bases; junction bases outside the gene matches: 11. The CDR3 DNA sequence: TGTGCCTGGGGCCACGGGGGGACCCCTTACGAGCAGTACTTC. The encoded protein is CAWGHGGTPYEQYF.

The chain joins TRBV2 to TRBJ2-3, with TRBD2 matching 8 bases. Trimming cost V 1 base and J 6 bases; bases outside gene matches: 6. From germline, CDR1 is SNHLY and CDR2 FYNNEI. This CDR3 has 15 amino acids. The CDR3 loop reads CASSEEGSGADTQYF. DNA of the CDR3: TGTGCCAGCAGTGAAGAAGGTAGCGGGGCCGATACGCAGTATTTT.

The rearrangement joins TRBV2 to TRBJ2-3, with D maybe TRBD2 (5 bases). Per germline, CDR1 SNHLY and CDR2 FYNNEI. Trimming removed 4 bases at V and 2 bases at J, with 13 bases between. The CDR3 has 15 residues. CDR3 sequence reads: CASSAGLADTDTQYF. In nucleotides, the CDR3 is TGTGCCAGCAGTGCCGGGCTAGCCGACACAGATACGCAGTATTTT.

V and J are TRBV5-1 and TRBJ1-1; D is perhaps TRBD1 (5 bases). Germline lookup yields CDR1 SGHRS and CDR2 YFSETQ. V dropped 0 bases and J dropped 2 bases, with 14 bases sitting between them. The CDR3 is made up of 16 amino acids. This CDR3 reads CASSLVGGRTNTEAFF. CDR3 in DNA: TGCGCCAGCAGCTTGGTGGGGGGACGGACAAACACTGAAGCTTTCTTT.

The chain carries TRBV11-2 and TRBJ2-5; 7 positions match TRBD2. The V and J ends lost 1 base and 3 bases, in that order; junction bases with no gene match: 2. The CDR3 runs to 14 residues. In germline, CDR1 is SGHAT, CDR2 FQNNGV. The CDR3 bases are TGTGCCAGCAGCTTAGCGGGGACTAAAGAGACCCAGTACTTC. Amino acids: CASSLAGTKETQYF.

This clone was found once. The chain couples TRBV28 to TRBJ2-1; TRBD2 aligns across 7 bases. The CDR3 runs to 13 residues. Germline V gene sequence: CDR1 MDHEN, CDR2 SYDVKM. With V trimmed by 6 bases and J by 11 bases, 10 bases remained unmatched. The DNA for the CDR3 is TGTGCCAGCAGGCCCCACGGGACTAACAAGCAGTTCTTC. This codes for CASRPHGTNKQFF.

This clone has more than one count but fewer than ten. This sample includes further DNA sequences coding for the same CDR3. The rearrangement uses TRBV19 and TRBJ2-7; 11 nucleotides line up with TRBD2. CDR1 is LNHDA and CDR2 is SQIVND in the germline V gene (reference sequence). Losses at the gene ends were 4 bases for V and 3 bases for J; bases not matched to a gene: 5. The CDR3 is 15 residues long. CDR3 DNA sequence: TGTGCCAGTAGTACGCTAGCGGGAGGTCTCTACGAGCAGTACTTC. Amino acids: CASSTLAGGLYEQYF.

V usage is TRBV7-5 and J usage is TRBJ2-3; the D call in the table, TRBD2, was not verified against the DNA. TRBV7-5 is labeled a pseudogene. CDR3 length equals 17 residues. CDR3 sequence: CVRSEGGLAGRTDTQYF. The CDR3 DNA reads TGTGTCAGAAGCGAAGGGGGACTAGCGGGACGCACAGATACGCAGTATTTT.

The table lists this clone with many counts. V gene TRBV19 combines with J gene TRBJ1-5; the D gene is possibly TRBD1 (5 bases). V was trimmed by 3 bases and J by 0 bases, leaving 12 bases between them. In germline, CDR1 is LNHDA, CDR2 SQIVND (reference sequence). CDR3 size: 16 residues. For the CDR3, the DNA is TGTGCCAGTAGTATCGACAGATCCTATAGCAATCAGCCCCAGCATTTT. Its translation: CASSIDRSYSNQPQHF.

A single count supports this clone. The CDR3 bases are TGCGCCAGCAGCTTGGAGGGGTTGAGCACTGAAGCTTTCTTT. It codes for CASSLEGLSTEAFF. This rearrangement joins TRBV5-1 to TRBJ1-1; D may be TRBD1 (5 bases). The CDR3 is 14 residues long. The V gene's germline CDR1 is SGHRS and CDR2 YFSETQ. Between the trimmed V and J ends, which lost 0 bases and 4 bases, there was a span of 10 bases.

The rearrangement links TRBV10-2 to TRBJ1-1; D call uncertain. Germline-derived CDR1 and CDR2 are WSHSY and SAAADI. The CDR3 sequence is 14 residues long. V was cut by 8 bases and J by 0 bases, with 13 bases left in between. CDR3 sequence (DNA): TGCGCCAGCCATGGGGAGGGAATGAACACTGAAGCTTTCTTT. Protein: CASHGEGMNTEAFF.

The rearrangement links TRBV5-6 to TRBJ1-3; possibly TRBD1 for D (5 bases). Germline CDR1 SGHDT, CDR2 YYEEEE. V was clipped by 0 bases and J by 8 bases, with 9 bases between them. CDR3 length: 13 residues. The CDR3 spells CASSLVRGHTIYF. The DNA of the CDR3 is TGTGCCAGCAGCTTGGTGCGGGGCCACACCATATATTTT. Based on the CDR3 plus reference TRBV5-6 and TRBJ1-3, the full variable domain is DAGVTQSPTHLIKTRGQQVTLRCSPKSGHDTVSWYQQALGQGPQFIFQYYEEEERQRGNFPDRFSGHQFPNYSSELNVNALLLGDSALYLCASSLVRGHTIYFGEGSWLTVV.